The clone carrying this T cell receptor beta chain appeared many times. Priming of first-strand cDNA relied on TRAV- and TRBV-specific primers (covering alpha and beta chains). Amplification of TCRs used a constant-region primer and V-primer adapter for roughly 22 PCR cycles. Amplification of the isolated mRNA used in vitro transcription. From the reads, TCRdb called clonotypes with MiXCR, one entry per CDR3 protein. The sample has about 82,000 distinct CDR3 sequences; approximately 17% are singletons. The data are from a study of low-dose radiotherapy and immunotherapy resistance in tumors. Germline assignment: CDR1 SGHTA and CDR2 FQGNSA. Trimming took off 5 bases at V and 0 bases at J, with 12 bases between the two ends. CDR3 length: 15 residues. Stated time point: before trial treatment.

The sequence derives from a male donor with prostate cancer. Sequences were derived from PBMCs, sampled before treatment. V is TRBV7-2 and J is TRBJ2-3; perhaps TRBD1 as D (6 bases). CDR3 coding DNA: TGTGCCAGCAGCCCACAGGGAGTTAGCACAGATACGCAGTATTTT. Translated, it gives CASSPQGVSTDTQYF.